This entry describes one T cell receptor beta chain. Its antigen remains unknown. UMIs and sample barcodes were carried by the TCR alpha and TCR beta cDNA libraries that 5'RACE produced using constant-segment primers. TCRdb redid the calling of the 5' RACE reads with MiXCR, one entry per CDR3 protein. The sample yields hundreds of thousands of distinct CDR3 sequences, around 20% seen once. The CDR3 is 13 amino acids. Trimming removed 10 bases from V and 6 bases from J; junction bases left unmatched: 5. Per germline, CDR1 SGHNT and CDR2 YYREEE (reference sequence). The data originate from a study of T-cell memory formation after mild COVID-19. Study as a whole: For the most part, TCR clusters were specific to one donor. Study-level points and caveats: Specificity for SARS-CoV-2 was not confirmed among the second-wave clones peaking on day 37.

The sequence came from an adult woman who had mild COVID-19 (a few samples of this study predate the infection). Cell type and time point are not known. Sequencing was carried out using PBMCs or a T cell subset sorted from them (not recorded which). V gene TRBV5-4 combines with J gene TRBJ2-3, with 13 bases lining up with TRBD2. The CDR3 sequence: CAWGLAGSDTQYF. CDR3 coding DNA: TGTGCCTGGGGACTAGCGGGGTCTGATACGCAGTATTTT.